A selection of T cell receptor beta chains follows, all from one sample in a study of blood T cell repertoires in COVID-19. Repertoires were generated with immunoSEQ multiplex PCR, while TCRdb's copy carries only in-frame clones and drops some. The top ten hold about 8.9% of the sample, which has 50,000 or so clones, more than 90% seen once. What was sequenced was peripheral blood. The receptors were sampled from a woman of 80 years or more with acute or convalescent COVID-19. CDR3s include the opening cysteine and the closing phenylalanine or tryptophan.

TRBV6-2/TRBV6-3	TRBJ1-5	CASSYSGHSGQPQHF
TRBV11-3	TRBJ2-7	CASSLELVAGWYEQYF
TRBV6-2/TRBV6-3	TRBJ1-5	CASSYSGAVGQPQHF
TRBV18	TRBJ1-5	CASSPGTGENQPQHF
TRBV11-2	TRBJ2-7	CASSSLLPGIHEQYF
TRBV7-2	TRBJ1-2	CASSPGVVGGYTF
TRBV19	TRBJ1-5	CASSRRPPGGDQPQHF
TRBV2	TRBJ1-1	CASGDQNTEAFF
TRBV30	TRBJ1-1	CAWSKSGGARTEAFF
TRBV7-9	TRBJ2-1	CASSSFLRAGATNEQFF
TRBV7-2	TRBJ1-5	CASSFHNQPQHF
TRBV7-2	TRBJ1-2	CASSLRQGAPYGYTF
TRBV5-6	TRBJ2-1	CASSFGGGAGPGVNEQFF
TRBV21-1	TRBJ1-2	CASSTTGTGVYGYTF
TRBV24-1	TRBJ2-7	CATSDPDNLEQYF